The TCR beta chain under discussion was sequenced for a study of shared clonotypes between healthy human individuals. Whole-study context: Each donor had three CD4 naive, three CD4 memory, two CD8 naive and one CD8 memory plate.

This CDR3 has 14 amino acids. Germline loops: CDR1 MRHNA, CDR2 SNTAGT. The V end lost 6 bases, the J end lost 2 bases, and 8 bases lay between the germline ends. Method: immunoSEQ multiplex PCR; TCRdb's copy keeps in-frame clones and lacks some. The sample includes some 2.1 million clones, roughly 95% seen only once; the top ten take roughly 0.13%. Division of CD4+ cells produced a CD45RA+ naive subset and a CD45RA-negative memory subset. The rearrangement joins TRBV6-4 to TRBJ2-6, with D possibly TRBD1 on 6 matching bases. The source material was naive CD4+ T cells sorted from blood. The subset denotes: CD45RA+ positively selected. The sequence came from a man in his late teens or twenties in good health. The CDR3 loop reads CASSDRPGANVLTF. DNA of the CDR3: TGTGCCAGCAGCGACAGGCCTGGGGCCAACGTCCTGACTTTC.